The 22 T cell receptor beta chains presented below share a single source sample, sequenced in a study of cytomegalovirus exposure and HLA in healthy donors. PCR amplification relied on 60 Vbeta primers (plus 13 Jbeta primers). TCRdb's copy holds only in-frame clones and misses some; the assay was immunoSEQ multiplex PCR. This table holds approximately 150,000 clones, roughly 79% found once. Sequenced material: PBMCs. The receptors were sampled from a woman between 45 and 60 years old in good health and CMV-seronegative.

The J gene is TRBJ1-1, the V gene TRBV19; 9 bases align to TRBD1. V was pared by 9 bases and J by 1 base, with 3 bases of the junction left unmatched. The CDR3 is 13 amino acids. The germline CDR1 and CDR2 sequences are LNHDA and SQIVND (reference sequence). CDR3 residues: CASRGQGNTEAFF. DNA of the CDR3: TGTGCCAGCAGGGGACAGGGGAACACTGAAGCTTTCTTT.

This clone was recorded a few times. V and J are TRBV19 and TRBJ1-1, with D tentatively TRBD1 (5 bases). The CDR3 consists of 15 residues. Germline assignment: CDR1 LNHDA and CDR2 SQIVND (reference sequence). V lost 8 bases and J 4 bases, leaving 20 bases between the germline ends. CDR3 protein: CASSPTMGLGTEAFF. CDR3 sequence (DNA): TGTGCCAGTTCCCCGACAATGGGGCTGGGCACTGAAGCTTTCTTT.

This chain connects TRBV5-6 to TRBJ1-5; the D gene is possibly TRBD1 (5 bases). V lost 4 bases to trimming and J lost 1 base, with 12 bases between them. Germline V gives CDR1 SGHDT, CDR2 YYEEEE. This CDR3 spans 15 amino acids. The CDR3 reads CASSPGGGSNQPQHF. The CDR3 region has the DNA TGTGCCAGCAGCCCGGGGGGAGGAAGCAATCAGCCCCAGCATTTT.

The chain carries TRBV5-4 and TRBJ2-2; D gene unclear. The CDR3 loop spans 12 amino acids. V lost 4 bases to trimming and J lost 7 bases, with 8 bases between them. Looked up from germline, CDR1 is SGHNT and CDR2 is YYREEE (reference sequence). The CDR3 DNA is TGTGCCAGCAGCCCTGTGAGCGGGGAGCTGTTTTTT. It yields the protein CASSPVSGELFF.

The chain combines TRBV2 with TRBJ1-2; no reliable D call. The germline V gene encodes CDR1 SNHLY and CDR2 FYNNEI. This CDR3 spans 15 amino acids. With 6 bases removed from V and 0 bases from J, the gap between germline ends came to 14 bases. Here the CDR3 reads CASSEGPGANYGYTF. Here the CDR3 DNA reads TGTGCCAGCAGCGAGGGTCCAGGCGCTAACTATGGCTACACCTTC.

V is TRBV18 and J is TRBJ1-2, with a tentative D call TRBD1 (5 bases). The germline CDR1 and CDR2 sequences are KGHSH and LQKENI. The V gene lost 6 bases and the J gene lost 1 base, with 18 bases spanning the gap. The CDR3 loop spans 16 amino acids. The CDR3 DNA sequence: TGTGCCAGCTCGCCGCCCTACAAGGGGATTAACTATGGCTACACCTTC. This codes for CASSPPYKGINYGYTF.

The CDR3 sequence: CASSPDRPIVTNYGYTF. The CDR3 coding sequence is TGTGCCAGCAGCCCGGACAGACCAATTGTCACTAACTATGGCTACACCTTC. This chain joins TRBV11-2 and TRBJ1-2, with D possibly matching TRBD1 (6 bases). CDR3 length: 17 residues. V lost 5 bases to trimming and J lost 0 bases, with 19 bases between them. Looked up from germline, CDR1 is SGHAT and CDR2 is FQNNGV.

The count of this clone is one. V gene TRBV7-2 combines with J gene TRBJ2-2, with D perhaps TRBD1 (6 bases). The CDR3 has 15 residues. The germline V gene encodes CDR1 SGHTA and CDR2 FQGNSA. V was shortened by 4 bases and J by 0 bases, with 9 bases between the two germline ends. Here the CDR3 reads CASSSGTSNTGELFF. CDR3 nucleotides: TGTGCCAGCAGCTCCGGGACATCGAACACCGGGGAGCTGTTTTTT. Filled out from reference TRBV7-2 and TRBJ2-2, the complete variable domain reads GAGVSQSPSNKVTEKGKDVELRCDPISGHTALYWYRQSLGQGLEFLIYFQGNSAPDKSGLPSDRFSAERTGGSVSTLTIQRTQQEDSAVYLCASSSGTSNTGELFFGEGSRLTVL.

V is TRBV19 and J is TRBJ2-1, with TRBD1 matching 8 bases. CDR3 length: 13 residues. Looked up from germline, CDR1 is LNHDA and CDR2 is SQIVND (reference sequence). Here the CDR3 reads CVSTGDAHNEQFF. For the CDR3, the DNA is TGTGTCTCGACAGGGGACGCTCACAATGAGCAGTTCTTC.

The chain combines TRBV25-1 with TRBJ2-1; D might be TRBD1 (6 bases). The germline gives CDR1 MGHDK, CDR2 SYGVNS. There are 11 residues in the CDR3. V lost 5 bases to trimming and J lost 11 bases, with 10 bases between them. CDR3: CASSIQGKQFF. CDR3 DNA sequence: TGTGCCAGCAGTATACAGGGAAAGCAGTTCTTC.

This clone was seen only once. The chain combines TRBV4-3 with TRBJ2-5, with D hard to call. V dropped 0 bases and J dropped 4 bases, with 6 bases sitting between them. CDR1 and CDR2 from the germline V gene are LGHNA and YSLEER. This CDR3 has 13 residues. CDR3 nucleotide sequence: TGCGCCAGCAGCCAAGATTGGAGAGAGACCCAGTACTTC. It codes for CASSQDWRETQYF.

This rearrangement joins TRBV2 to TRBJ2-7, with 9 nucleotides matching TRBD2. The CDR3 is 16 residues long. V trimming: 0 bases; J trimming: 6 bases; junction bases outside the gene matches: 9. Germline V gene sequence: CDR1 SNHLY, CDR2 FYNNEI. CDR3 nucleotide sequence: TGTGCCAGCAGTGAAGCGAAAACAAGCGGGGGGCCCGAGCAGTACTTC. This gives the protein CASSEAKTSGGPEQYF.

The chain has TRBV5-1 and TRBJ2-5; D possibly corresponds to TRBD2 (5 bases). From germline, CDR1 is SGHRS and CDR2 YFSETQ. The ends were cut back, 2 bases at V and 6 bases at J, with 14 bases in the middle. This CDR3 has 14 residues. The CDR3 loop is CASSLRGIEKTQYF. CDR3 nucleotide sequence: TGCGCCAGCAGCTTACGGGGTATAGAAAAGACCCAGTACTTC.

V gene TRBV7-2 combines with J gene TRBJ1-3; D is ambiguous. V was pared by 3 bases and J by 0 bases, with 6 bases between. Germline V gene data show CDR1 as SGHTA and CDR2 as FQGNSA. This CDR3 region has 14 residues. This CDR3 is CASSFRSSGNTIYF. The CDR3 nucleotides read TGTGCCAGCAGCTTCCGCAGCTCTGGAAACACCATATATTTT.

This clone was found a few times. The chain uses TRBV28 and TRBJ1-1; 7 bases are a match to TRBD1. The CDR3 has 15 amino acids. CDR1 and CDR2 from the germline V gene are MDHEN and SYDVKM. The ends lost 5 bases at V and 0 bases at J; junction bases unmatched: 6. The CDR3 loop is CASSTPGQLNTEAFF. The CDR3 DNA reads as TGTGCCAGCAGTACGCCGGGACAGCTGAACACTGAAGCTTTCTTT.

This clone was recorded once. This chain uses TRBV29-1 with TRBJ1-2, with 7 bases lining up with TRBD1. Trimming cost V 2 bases and J 4 bases; bases outside gene matches: 7. Germline lookup yields CDR1 SQVTM and CDR2 ANQGSEA. This CDR3 has 14 amino acids. The CDR3 loop reads CSVERPGQLYGYTF. CDR3 DNA sequence: TGCAGCGTTGAAAGACCGGGACAGCTCTATGGCTACACCTTC.

The rearrangement joins TRBV5-1 to TRBJ1-4; possible D gene TRBD1, 5 bases. The CDR3 totals 13 residues. CDR1 SGHRS and CDR2 YFSETQ come from the germline V gene. Trimming pared 4 bases from V and 3 bases from J, leaving 7 bases between. Here the CDR3 reads CASSTGANEKLFF. Here the CDR3 DNA reads TGCGCCAGCAGCACGGGGGCTAATGAAAAACTGTTTTTT. The full variable domain, with the rest looked up from reference TRBV5-1 and TRBJ1-4, is KAGVTQTPRYLIKTRGQQVTLSCSPISGHRSVSWYQQTPGQGLQFLFEYFSETQRNKGNFPGRFSGRQFSNSRSEMNVSTLELGDSALYLCASSTGANEKLFFGSGTQLSVL.

The chain employs TRBV27 and TRBJ2-2; TRBD2 is a possible D gene (6 bases). CDR1 MNHEY and CDR2 SMNVEV come from the germline V gene (reference sequence). V was cut by 5 bases and J by 6 bases, with 19 bases left in between. There are 16 residues in the CDR3. Here the CDR3 reads CASSPSSGRRAGELFF. The CDR3 region has the DNA TGTGCCAGCAGTCCATCCTCAGGGAGGCGTGCCGGGGAGCTGTTTTTT.

V gene TRBV7-3 combines with J gene TRBJ1-1, with a weak D call TRBD1 (5 bases). CDR1 is SGHTA, CDR2 FQGTGA, per germline. V was cut by 5 bases and J by 1 base, with 8 bases left in between. This CDR3 comprises 13 residues. The CDR3 DNA reads TGTGCCAGCAGCGCTCAGGGGAACACTGAAGCTTTCTTT. Residues: CASSAQGNTEAFF.

This chain links TRBV9 with TRBJ2-1; 10 bases are shared with TRBD2. In germline, CDR1 is SGDLS, CDR2 YYNGEE. The CDR3 extends over 15 amino acids. Unmatched junction bases numbered 4, after V lost 3 bases and J lost 4 bases. The CDR3 region is CASSAGLAVYNEQFF. CDR3 DNA: TGTGCCAGCAGCGCTGGACTAGCGGTTTACAATGAGCAGTTCTTC.

The chain is built from TRBV5-1 and TRBJ2-2; the D is unclear. The germline V gene encodes CDR1 SGHRS and CDR2 YFSETQ. The CDR3 has 14 residues. V was cut by 1 base and J by 3 bases, with 7 bases left in between. CDR3 in DNA: TGCGCCAGCAGCTTGAAAGAGCACACCGGGGAGCTGTTTTTT. Translated: CASSLKEHTGELFF.

This chain links TRBV25-1 with TRBJ1-1; perhaps TRBD1 as D (6 bases). Trimming pared 7 bases from V and 4 bases from J, leaving 22 bases between. CDR1 and CDR2 from the germline V gene are MGHDK and SYGVNS. This CDR3 spans 16 amino acids. The CDR3 sequence: CASTFLDRLWGTEAFF. CDR3 bases: TGTGCCAGCACCTTCCTAGACAGGCTTTGGGGCACTGAAGCTTTCTTT.